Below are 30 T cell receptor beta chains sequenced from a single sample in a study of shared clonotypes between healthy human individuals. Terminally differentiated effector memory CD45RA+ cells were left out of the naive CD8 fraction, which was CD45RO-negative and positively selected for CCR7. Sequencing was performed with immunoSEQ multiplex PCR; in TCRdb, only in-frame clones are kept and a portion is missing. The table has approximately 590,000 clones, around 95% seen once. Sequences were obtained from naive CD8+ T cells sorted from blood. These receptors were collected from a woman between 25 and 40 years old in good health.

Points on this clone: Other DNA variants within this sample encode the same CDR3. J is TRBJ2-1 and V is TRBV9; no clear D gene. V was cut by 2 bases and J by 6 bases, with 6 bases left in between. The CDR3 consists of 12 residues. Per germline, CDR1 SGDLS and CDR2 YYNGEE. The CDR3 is CASSVLSNEQFF. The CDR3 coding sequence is TGTGCCAGCAGCGTGCTCAGCAATGAGCAGTTCTTC.

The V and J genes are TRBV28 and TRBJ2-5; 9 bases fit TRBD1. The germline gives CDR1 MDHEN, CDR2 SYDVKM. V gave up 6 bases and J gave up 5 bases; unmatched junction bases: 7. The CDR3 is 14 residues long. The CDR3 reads CASSITGGRETQYF. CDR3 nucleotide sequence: TGTGCCAGCAGCATAACAGGGGGCAGGGAGACCCAGTACTTC.

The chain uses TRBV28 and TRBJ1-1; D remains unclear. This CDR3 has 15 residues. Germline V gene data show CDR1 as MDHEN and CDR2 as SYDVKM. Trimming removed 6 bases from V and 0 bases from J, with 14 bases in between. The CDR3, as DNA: TGTGCCAGCAGCTGGATAGAGAATATGAACACTGAAGCTTTCTTT. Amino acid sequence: CASSWIENMNTEAFF.

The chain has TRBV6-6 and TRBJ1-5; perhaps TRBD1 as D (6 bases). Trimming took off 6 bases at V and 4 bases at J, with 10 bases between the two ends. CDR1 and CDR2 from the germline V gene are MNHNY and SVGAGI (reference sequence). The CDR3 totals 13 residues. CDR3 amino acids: CASSPTGNQPQHF. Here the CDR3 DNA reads TGTGCCAGCAGCCCGACAGGTAATCAGCCCCAGCATTTT.

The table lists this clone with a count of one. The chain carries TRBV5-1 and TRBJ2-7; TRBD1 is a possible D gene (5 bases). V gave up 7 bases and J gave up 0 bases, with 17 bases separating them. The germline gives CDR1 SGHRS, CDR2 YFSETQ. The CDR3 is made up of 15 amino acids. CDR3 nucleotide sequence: TGCGCCAGCTCCCCTATACAGGAAAACTCCTACGAGCAGTACTTC. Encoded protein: CASSPIQENSYEQYF.

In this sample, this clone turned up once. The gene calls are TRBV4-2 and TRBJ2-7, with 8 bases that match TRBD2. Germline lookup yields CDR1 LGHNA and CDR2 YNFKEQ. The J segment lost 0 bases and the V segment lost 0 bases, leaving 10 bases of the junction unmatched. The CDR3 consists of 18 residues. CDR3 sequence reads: CASSQDGATSEISYEQYF. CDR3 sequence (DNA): TGTGCCAGCAGCCAAGACGGGGCGACTAGCGAGATCTCCTACGAGCAGTACTTC.

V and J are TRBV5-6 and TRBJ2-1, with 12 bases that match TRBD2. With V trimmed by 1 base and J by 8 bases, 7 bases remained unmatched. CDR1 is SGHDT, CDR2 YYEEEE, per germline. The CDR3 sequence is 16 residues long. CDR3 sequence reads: CASSLWTSGTSHEQFF. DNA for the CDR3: TGTGCCAGCAGCTTGTGGACTAGCGGGACGAGCCATGAGCAGTTCTTC.

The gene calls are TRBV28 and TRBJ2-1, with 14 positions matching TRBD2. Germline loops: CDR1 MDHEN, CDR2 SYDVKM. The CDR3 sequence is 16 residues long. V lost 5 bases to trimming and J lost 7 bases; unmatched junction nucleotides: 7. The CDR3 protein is CASSPGLAGGLNEQFF. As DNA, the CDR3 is TGTGCCAGCAGTCCCGGACTAGCGGGAGGTTTAAATGAGCAGTTCTTC.

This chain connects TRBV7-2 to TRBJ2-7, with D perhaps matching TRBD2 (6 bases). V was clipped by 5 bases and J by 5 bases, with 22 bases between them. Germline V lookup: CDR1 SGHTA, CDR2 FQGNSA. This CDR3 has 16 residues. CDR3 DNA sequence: TGTGCCAGCAGCCCGAACCGGGACTCCCGAACCCACGAGCAGTACTTC. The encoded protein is CASSPNRDSRTHEQYF.

This CDR3 reads CASSSTPPSWGAAWDEQFF. The CDR3 nucleotides are TGTGCCAGCAGTTCCACACCGCCCTCCTGGGGGGCGGCGTGGGATGAGCAGTTCTTC. V gene TRBV7-9 combines with J gene TRBJ2-1, with D perhaps TRBD1 or TRBD2 (6 bases each). CDR3 size: 19 residues. Deletions cut 6 bases from V and 8 bases from J, with 32 bases between. The germline V gene has CDR1 SEHNR and CDR2 FQNEAQ (reference sequence).

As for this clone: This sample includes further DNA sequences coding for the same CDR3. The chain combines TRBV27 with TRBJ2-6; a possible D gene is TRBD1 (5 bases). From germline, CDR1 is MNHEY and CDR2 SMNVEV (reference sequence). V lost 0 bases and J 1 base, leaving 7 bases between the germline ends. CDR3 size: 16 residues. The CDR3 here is CASSLSPGSGANVLTF. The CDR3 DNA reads TGTGCCAGCAGTTTATCTCCAGGGTCTGGGGCCAACGTCCTGACTTTC.

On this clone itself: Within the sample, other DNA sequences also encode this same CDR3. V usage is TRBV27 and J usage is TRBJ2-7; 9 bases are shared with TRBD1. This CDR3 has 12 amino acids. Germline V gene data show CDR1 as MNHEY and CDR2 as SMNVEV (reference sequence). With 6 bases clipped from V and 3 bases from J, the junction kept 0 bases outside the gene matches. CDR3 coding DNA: TGTGCCAGCAGGGACAGGGGCTACGAGCAGTACTTC. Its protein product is CASRDRGYEQYF.

CDR3 loop: CASSYSGTGGSEQYF. The CDR3 nucleotides are TGTGCCAGCAGTTATTCGGGGACAGGGGGCTCCGAGCAGTACTTC. The J gene is TRBJ2-7, the V gene TRBV28; TRBD1 matches 12 bases. The V gene's germline CDR1 is MDHEN and CDR2 SYDVKM. This CDR3 contains 15 residues. The ends lost 4 bases at V and 6 bases at J; junction bases unmatched: 7.

As DNA, the CDR3 is TGTGCCAGCAGCCCGACTAGCGGGTGGGAGACCCAGTACTTC. Translating gives CASSPTSGWETQYF. The rearrangement joins TRBV4-2 to TRBJ2-5, with TRBD2 identical over 10 bases. The length of the CDR3 is 14 residues. Germline V lookup: CDR1 LGHNA, CDR2 YNFKEQ. The trim removed 4 bases at V and 5 bases at J, leaving 4 bases unmatched.

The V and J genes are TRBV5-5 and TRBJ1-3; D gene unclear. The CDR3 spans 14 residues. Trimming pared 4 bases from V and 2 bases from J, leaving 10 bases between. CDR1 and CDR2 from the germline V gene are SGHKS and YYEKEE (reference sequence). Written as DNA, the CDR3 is TGTGCCAGCAGCCTCACCCGGACTGGAAACACCATATATTTT. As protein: CASSLTRTGNTIYF.

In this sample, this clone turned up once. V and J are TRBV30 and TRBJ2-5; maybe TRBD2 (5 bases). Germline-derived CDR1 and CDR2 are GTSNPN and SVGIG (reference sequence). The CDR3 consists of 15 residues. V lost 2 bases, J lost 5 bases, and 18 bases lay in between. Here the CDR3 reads CAWSLSRGLRETQYF. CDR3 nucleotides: TGTGCCTGGAGTCTTAGTCGCGGGCTCCGCGAGACCCAGTACTTC.

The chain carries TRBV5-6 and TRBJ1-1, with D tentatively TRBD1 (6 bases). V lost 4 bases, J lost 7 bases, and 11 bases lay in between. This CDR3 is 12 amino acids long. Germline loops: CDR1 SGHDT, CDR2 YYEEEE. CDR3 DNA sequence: TGTGCCAGCAGCCAACAGGACAGTGAAGCTTTCTTT. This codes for CASSQQDSEAFF.

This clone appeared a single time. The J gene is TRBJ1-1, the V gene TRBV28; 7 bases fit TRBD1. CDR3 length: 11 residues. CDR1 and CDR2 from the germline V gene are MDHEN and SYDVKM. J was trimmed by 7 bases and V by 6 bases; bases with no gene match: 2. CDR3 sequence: CASRGTDEAFF. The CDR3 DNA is TGTGCCAGCAGAGGGACAGATGAAGCTTTCTTT.

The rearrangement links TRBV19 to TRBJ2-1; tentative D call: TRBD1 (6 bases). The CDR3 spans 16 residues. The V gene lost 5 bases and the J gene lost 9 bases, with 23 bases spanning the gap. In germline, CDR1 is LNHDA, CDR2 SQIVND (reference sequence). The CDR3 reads CASSPWKGDPRGEQFF. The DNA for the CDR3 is TGTGCCAGTAGTCCCTGGAAGGGGGATCCCCGAGGTGAGCAGTTCTTC.

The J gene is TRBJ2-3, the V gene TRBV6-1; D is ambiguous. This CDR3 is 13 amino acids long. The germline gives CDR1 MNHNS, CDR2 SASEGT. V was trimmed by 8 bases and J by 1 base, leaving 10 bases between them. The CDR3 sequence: CASDRTGTDTQYF. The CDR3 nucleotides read TGTGCCAGCGACCGGACGGGCACAGATACGCAGTATTTT.

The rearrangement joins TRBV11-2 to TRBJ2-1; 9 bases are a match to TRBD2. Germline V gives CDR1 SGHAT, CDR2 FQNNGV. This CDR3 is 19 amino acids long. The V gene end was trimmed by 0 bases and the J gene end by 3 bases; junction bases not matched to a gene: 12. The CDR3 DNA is TGTGCCAGCAGCTTAGATTACCTATTAGCGGGAGAAAACTACAATGAGCAGTTCTTC. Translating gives CASSLDYLLAGENYNEQFF. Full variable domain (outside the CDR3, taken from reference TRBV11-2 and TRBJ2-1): EAGVAQSPRYKIIEKRQSVAFWCNPISGHATLYWYQQILGQGPKLLIQFQNNGVVDDSQLPKDRFSAERLKGVDSTLKIQPAKLEDSAVYLCASSLDYLLAGENYNEQFFGPGTRLTVL.

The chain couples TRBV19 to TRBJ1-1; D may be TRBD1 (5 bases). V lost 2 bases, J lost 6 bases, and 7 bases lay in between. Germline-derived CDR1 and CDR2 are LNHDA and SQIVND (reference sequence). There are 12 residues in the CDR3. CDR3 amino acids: CASSIKGAEAFF. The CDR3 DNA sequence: TGTGCCAGTAGTATAAAAGGGGCTGAAGCTTTCTTT.

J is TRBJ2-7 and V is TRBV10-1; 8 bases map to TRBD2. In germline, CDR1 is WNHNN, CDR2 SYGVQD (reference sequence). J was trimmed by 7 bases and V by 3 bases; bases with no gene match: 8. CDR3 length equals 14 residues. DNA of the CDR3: TGCGCCAGCAGTGATGCGACGGGAGGGGATGAGCAGTACTTC. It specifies CASSDATGGDEQYF.

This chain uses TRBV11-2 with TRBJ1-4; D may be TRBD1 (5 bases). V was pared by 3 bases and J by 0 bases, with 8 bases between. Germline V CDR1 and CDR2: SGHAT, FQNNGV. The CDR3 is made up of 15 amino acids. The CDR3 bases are TGTGCCAGCAGCTTCGAGGGGTCAACTAATGAAAAACTGTTTTTT. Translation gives CASSFEGSTNEKLFF.

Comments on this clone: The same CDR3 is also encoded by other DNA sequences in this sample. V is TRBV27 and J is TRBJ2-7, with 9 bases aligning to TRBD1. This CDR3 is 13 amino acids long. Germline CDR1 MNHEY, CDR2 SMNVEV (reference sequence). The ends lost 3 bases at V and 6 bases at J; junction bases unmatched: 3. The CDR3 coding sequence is TGTGCCAGCAGTTTGGGGACAGGGTTCGAGCAGTACTTC. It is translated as CASSLGTGFEQYF.

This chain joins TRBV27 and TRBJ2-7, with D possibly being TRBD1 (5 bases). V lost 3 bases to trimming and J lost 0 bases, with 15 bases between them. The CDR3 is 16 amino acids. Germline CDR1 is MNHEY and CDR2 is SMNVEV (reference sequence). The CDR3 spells CASSFQGRAHSYEQYF. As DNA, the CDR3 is TGTGCCAGCAGTTTTCAGGGCCGGGCTCACTCCTACGAGCAGTACTTC.

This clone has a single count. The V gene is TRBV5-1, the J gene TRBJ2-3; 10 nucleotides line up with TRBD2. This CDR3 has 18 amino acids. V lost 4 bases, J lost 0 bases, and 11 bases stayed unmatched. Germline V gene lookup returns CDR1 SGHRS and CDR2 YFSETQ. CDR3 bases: TGCGCCAGCAGCAATCCTCTAGCGGGAGCCTATAGCACAGATACGCAGTATTTT. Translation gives CASSNPLAGAYSTDTQYF.

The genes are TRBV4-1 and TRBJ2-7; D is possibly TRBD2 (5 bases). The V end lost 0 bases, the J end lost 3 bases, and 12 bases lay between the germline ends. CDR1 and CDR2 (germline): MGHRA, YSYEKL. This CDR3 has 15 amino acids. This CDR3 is CASSQEASLIYEQYF. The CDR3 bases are TGCGCCAGCAGCCAAGAAGCTAGCCTGATCTACGAGCAGTACTTC.

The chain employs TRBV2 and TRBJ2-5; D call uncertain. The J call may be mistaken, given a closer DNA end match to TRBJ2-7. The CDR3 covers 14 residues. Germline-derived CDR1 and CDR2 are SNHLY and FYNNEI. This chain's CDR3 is CASSELVLTYEQYF. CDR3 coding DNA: TGTGCCAGCAGTGAACTGGTTCTCACCTACGAGCAGTACTTC.

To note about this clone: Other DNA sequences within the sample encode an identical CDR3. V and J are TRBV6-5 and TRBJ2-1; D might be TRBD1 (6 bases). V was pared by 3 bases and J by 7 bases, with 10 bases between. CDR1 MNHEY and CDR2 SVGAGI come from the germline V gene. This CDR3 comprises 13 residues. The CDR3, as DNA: TGTGCCAGCAGTTATGGTCAGGGGAATGAGCAGTTCTTC. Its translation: CASSYGQGNEQFF.